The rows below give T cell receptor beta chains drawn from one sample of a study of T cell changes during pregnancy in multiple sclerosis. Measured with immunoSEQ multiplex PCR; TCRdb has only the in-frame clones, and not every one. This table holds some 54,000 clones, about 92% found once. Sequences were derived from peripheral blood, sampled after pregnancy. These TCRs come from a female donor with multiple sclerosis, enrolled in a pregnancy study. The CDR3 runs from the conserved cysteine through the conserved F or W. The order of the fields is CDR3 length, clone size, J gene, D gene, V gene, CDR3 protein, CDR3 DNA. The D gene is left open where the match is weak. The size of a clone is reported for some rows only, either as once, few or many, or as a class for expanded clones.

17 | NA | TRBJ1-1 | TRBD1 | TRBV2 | CASSDVPGQGTDTEAFF | TGTGCCAGCAGTGATGTCCCGGGACAGGGTACGGACACTGAAGCTTTCTTT
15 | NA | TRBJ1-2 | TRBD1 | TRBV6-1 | CASSEVTGQGYGYTF | TGTGCCAGCAGTGAAGTAACCGGACAGGGCTATGGCTACACCTTC
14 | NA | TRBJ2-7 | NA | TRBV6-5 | CASSLSGLTYEQYF | TGTGCCAGCAGCCTTAGCGGACTAACCTACGAGCAGTACTTC
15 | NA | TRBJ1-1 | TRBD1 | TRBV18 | CASSRDRAKNTEAFF | TGTGCCAGCTCCCGAGACAGGGCGAAGAACACTGAAGCTTTCTTT
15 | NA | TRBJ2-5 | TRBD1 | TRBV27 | CASSIGQGAWETQYF | TGTGCCAGCAGTATCGGACAGGGGGCTTGGGAGACCCAGTACTTC
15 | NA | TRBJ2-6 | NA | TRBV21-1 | CASSKGLSGANVLTF | TGTGCCAGCAGCAAAGGGCTCTCTGGGGCCAACGTCCTGACTTTC
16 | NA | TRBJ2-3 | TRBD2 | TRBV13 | CASSQRGAGVVDTQYF | TGTGCCAGCAGCCAACGAGGGGCGGGAGTTGTAGATACGCAGTATTTT
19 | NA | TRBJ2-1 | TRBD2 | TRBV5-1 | CASSFYPLGTSGIGDEQFF | TGCGCCAGCAGCTTTTACCCCCTAGGGACTAGCGGGATTGGCGATGAGCAGTTCTTC
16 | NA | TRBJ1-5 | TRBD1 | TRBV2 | CASSERGGSGNQPQHF | TGTGCCAGCAGTGAAAGAGGGGGCTCCGGCAATCAGCCCCAGCATTTT
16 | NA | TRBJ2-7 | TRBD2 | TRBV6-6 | CASSRRGGRSHYEQYF | TGTGCCAGCAGTAGACGGGGCGGGAGGTCCCACTACGAGCAGTACTTC
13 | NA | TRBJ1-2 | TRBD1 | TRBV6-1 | CASTLGTGYGYTF | TGTGCCAGCACTTTAGGGACAGGTTATGGCTACACCTTC
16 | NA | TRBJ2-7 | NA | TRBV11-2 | CASSLEEWRSSYEQYF | TGTGCCAGCAGCTTGGAAGAATGGAGGAGCTCCTACGAGCAGTACTTC
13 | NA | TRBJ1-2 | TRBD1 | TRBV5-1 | CASSWGDRDGYTF | TGCGCCAGCAGCTGGGGTGACAGGGACGGCTACACCTTC
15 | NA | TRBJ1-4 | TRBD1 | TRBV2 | CASNRLTGGGEKLFF | TGTGCCAGCAACAGATTGACAGGGGGGGGTGAAAAACTGTTTTTT
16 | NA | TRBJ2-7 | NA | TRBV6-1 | CASSEDRLTRNYEQYF | TGTGCCAGCAGTGAAGACAGGTTGACCCGAAACTACGAGCAGTACTTC
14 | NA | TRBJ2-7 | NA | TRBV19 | CATDRGRGSYEQYF | TGTGCCACCGATAGGGGCAGGGGTAGCTACGAGCAGTACTTC
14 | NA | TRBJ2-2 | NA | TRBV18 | CASSPYTNTGELFF | TGTGCCAGCTCACCATATACGAACACCGGGGAGCTGTTTTTT
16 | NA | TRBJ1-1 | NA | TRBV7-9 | CASSLWPDRKNTEAFF | TGTGCCAGCAGCTTATGGCCCGACAGGAAGAACACTGAAGCTTTCTTT
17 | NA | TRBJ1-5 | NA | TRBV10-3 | CAISDPPEVVGNQPQHF | TGTGCCATCAGTGACCCACCTGAAGTAGTTGGCAATCAGCCCCAGCATTTT
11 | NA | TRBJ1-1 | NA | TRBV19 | CASSLRTEAFF | TGTGCCAGTAGCCTCCGGACTGAAGCTTTCTTT
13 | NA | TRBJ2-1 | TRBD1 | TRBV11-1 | CASSWGQLNEQFF | TGTGCCAGCAGCTGGGGACAGCTCAATGAGCAGTTCTTC
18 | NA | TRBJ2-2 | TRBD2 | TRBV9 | CASSVSLLAGSNTGELFF | TGTGCCAGCAGCGTGAGTCTGCTAGCGGGATCGAACACCGGGGAGCTGTTTTTT
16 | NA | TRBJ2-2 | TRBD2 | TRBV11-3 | CASSPIAGTNTGELFF | TGTGCCAGCAGTCCAATAGCGGGTACGAACACCGGGGAGCTGTTTTTT
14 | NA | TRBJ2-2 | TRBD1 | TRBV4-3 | CASSRTGGTGELFF | TGCGCCAGCAGCCGCACAGGGGGCACCGGGGAGCTGTTTTTT
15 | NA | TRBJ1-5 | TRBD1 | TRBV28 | CASIQQGADNQPQHF | TGTGCCAGCATCCAACAGGGGGCGGATAATCAGCCCCAGCATTTT
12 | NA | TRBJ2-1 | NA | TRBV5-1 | CASSLEGDEQFF | TGCGCCAGCAGCTTGGAGGGGGATGAGCAGTTCTTC
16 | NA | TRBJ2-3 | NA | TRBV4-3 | CASSPMEGSGADTQYF | TGCGCCAGCAGCCCCATGGAAGGGAGTGGGGCAGATACGCAGTATTTT
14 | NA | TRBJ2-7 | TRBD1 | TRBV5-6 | CASSSTGWRYEQYF | TGTGCCAGCAGCTCGACAGGGTGGCGCTACGAGCAGTACTTC
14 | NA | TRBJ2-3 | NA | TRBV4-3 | CASSQDHTPETQYF | TGCGCCAGCAGCCAAGATCATACGCCTGAGACGCAGTATTTT
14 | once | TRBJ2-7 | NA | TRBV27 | CASSLSKGAYEQYF | TGTGCCAGCAGTTTATCAAAAGGGGCCTACGAGCAGTACTTC